In this sample, the clone carrying this T cell receptor (beta chain) turned up a few times. Its antigen is still unknown. It was with 60 Vbeta and 13 Jbeta primers that the PCR ran. Clones were read by immunoSEQ multiplex PCR, and TCRdb kept only the in-frame ones, dropping some. The table has about 130,000 clones, around 9% seen once. CDR1 LNHDA and CDR2 SQIVND come from the germline V gene (reference sequence). Between the trimmed V and J ends, which lost 10 bases and 4 bases, there was a span of 9 bases. This CDR3 region has 11 residues. This sample is drawn from a study of cytomegalovirus exposure and HLA in healthy donors. Study results and limitations: TCR beta sequences reportedly predicted most subjects' HLA-A and HLA-B alleles accurately.

The V call is TRBV19, the J call TRBJ2-3, with a possible D match to TRBD1 (6 bases). Sample: PBMCs. The TCR originated in a man aged 35 to 55 in good health and CMV-seronegative. The DNA of the CDR3 is TGTGCCACCGGACAGCCAGATACGCAGTATTTT. This translates into CATGQPDTQYF.